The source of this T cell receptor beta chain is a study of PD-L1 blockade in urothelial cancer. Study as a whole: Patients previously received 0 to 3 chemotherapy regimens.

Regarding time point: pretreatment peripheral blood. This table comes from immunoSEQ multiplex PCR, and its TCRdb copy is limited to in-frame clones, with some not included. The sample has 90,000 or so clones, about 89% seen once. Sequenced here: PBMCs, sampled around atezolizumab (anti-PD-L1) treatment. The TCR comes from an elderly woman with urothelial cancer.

The DNA of the CDR3 is TGTGCCAGCAGTTTGAGGCGGGAGTATGGACGCTCCTACGAGCAGTACTTC. Translating gives CASSLRREYGRSYEQYF. The J gene is TRBJ2-7, the V gene TRBV27; 7 positions match TRBD2. The trim removed 3 bases at V and 0 bases at J, leaving 11 bases unmatched. The germline V gene has CDR1 MNHEY and CDR2 SMNVEV (reference sequence). The CDR3 covers 17 residues.